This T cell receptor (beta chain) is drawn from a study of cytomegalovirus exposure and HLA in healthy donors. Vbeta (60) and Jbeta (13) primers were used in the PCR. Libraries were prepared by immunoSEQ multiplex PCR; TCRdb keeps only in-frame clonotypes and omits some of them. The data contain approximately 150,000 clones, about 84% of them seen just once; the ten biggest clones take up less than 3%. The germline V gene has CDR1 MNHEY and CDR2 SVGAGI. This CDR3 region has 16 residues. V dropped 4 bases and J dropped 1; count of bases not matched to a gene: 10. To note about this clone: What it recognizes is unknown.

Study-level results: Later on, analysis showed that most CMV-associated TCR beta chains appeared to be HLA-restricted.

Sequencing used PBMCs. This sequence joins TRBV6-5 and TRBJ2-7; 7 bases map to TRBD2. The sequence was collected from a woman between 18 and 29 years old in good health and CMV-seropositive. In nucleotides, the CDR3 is TGTGCCAGCAGTTCCCGCCGTTTTAGCGGGTCCTACGAGCAGTACTTC. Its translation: CASSSRRFSGSYEQYF.